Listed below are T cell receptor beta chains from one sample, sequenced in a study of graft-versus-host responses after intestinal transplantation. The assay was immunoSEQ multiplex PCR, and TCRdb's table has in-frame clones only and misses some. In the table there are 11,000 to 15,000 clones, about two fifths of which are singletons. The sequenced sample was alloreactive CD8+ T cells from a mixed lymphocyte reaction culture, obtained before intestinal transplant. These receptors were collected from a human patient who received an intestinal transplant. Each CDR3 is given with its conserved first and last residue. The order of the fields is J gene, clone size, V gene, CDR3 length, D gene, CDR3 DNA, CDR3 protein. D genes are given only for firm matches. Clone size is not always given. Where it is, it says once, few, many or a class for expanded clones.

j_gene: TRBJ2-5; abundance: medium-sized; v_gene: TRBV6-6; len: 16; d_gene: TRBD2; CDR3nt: TGTGCCAGCAGCCTCACTAGCGGGAGTCTCCAAGAGACCCAGTACTTC; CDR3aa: CASSLTSGSLQETQYF
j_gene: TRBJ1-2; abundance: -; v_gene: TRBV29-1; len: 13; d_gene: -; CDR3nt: TGCAGCGTTGGGAAGTGGGGGAGGCATGGCTACACCTTC; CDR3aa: CSVGKWGRHGYTF
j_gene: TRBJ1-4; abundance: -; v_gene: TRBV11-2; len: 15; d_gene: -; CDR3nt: TGTGCCAGCAGCTTTCAGATCGCAACTAATGAAAAACTGTTTTTT; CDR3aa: CASSFQIATNEKLFF
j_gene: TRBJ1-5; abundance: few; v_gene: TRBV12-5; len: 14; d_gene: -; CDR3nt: TGTGCTAGTGGCCTAGAACGGAGCAATCAGCCCCAGCATTTT; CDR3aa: CASGLERSNQPQHF
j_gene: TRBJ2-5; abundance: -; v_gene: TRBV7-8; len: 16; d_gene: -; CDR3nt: TGTGCCAGCAGCTTAGGCGGTCCGGCGCTCCAAGAGACCCAGTACTTC; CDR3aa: CASSLGGPALQETQYF
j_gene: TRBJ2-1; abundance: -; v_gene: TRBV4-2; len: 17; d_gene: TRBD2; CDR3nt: TGTGCCAGCAGCGAGAGGCTAGCGGGAGAACTTGGCAATGAGCAGTTCTTC; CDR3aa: CASSERLAGELGNEQFF
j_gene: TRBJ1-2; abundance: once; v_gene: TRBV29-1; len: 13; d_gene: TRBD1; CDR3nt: TGCAGCGTTGCACACACAGGGGACTATGGCTACACCTTC; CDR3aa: CSVAHTGDYGYTF
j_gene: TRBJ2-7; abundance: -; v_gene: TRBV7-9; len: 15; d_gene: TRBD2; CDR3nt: TGTGCCAGCAGCTCCACGCCGGGGGGGCCTTACGAGCAGTACTTC; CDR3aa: CASSSTPGGPYEQYF
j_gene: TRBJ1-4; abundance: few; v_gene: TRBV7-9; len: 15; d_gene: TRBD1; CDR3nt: TGTGCCAGCACCTTCCTTCAGGGGGCTCCTGAAAAACTGTTTTTT; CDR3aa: CASTFLQGAPEKLFF
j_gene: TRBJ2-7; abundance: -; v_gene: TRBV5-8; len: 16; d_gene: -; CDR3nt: TGTGCCAGCAGCGCCTCGGCCGGGATTCGCTCCTACGAGCAGTACTTC; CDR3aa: CASSASAGIRSYEQYF
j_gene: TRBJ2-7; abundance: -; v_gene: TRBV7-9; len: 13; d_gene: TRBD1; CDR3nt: TGTGCCAGCAGCTTAGCGGACAGGTACGAGCAGTACTTC; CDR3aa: CASSLADRYEQYF
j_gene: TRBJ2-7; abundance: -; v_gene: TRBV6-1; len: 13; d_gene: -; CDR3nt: TGTGCCAGCAGTGAACTACAGACCTACGAGCAGTACTTC; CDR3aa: CASSELQTYEQYF
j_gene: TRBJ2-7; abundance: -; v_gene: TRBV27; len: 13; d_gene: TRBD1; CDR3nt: TGTGCCAGCAGCATGACAGGGACCTACGAGCAGTACTTC; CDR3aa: CASSMTGTYEQYF
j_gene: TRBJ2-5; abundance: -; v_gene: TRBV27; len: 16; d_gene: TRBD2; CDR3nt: TGTGCCAGCAGTTCGTTGACTAGCGGGGGAGGAGAGACCCAGTACTTC; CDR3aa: CASSSLTSGGGETQYF
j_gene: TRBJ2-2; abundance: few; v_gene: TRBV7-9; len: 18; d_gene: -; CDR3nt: TGTGCCAGCAGCTCTTTTCTTGGGGCGCGGGAAGTTGCCGGGGAGCTGTTTTTT; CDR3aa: CASSSFLGAREVAGELFF
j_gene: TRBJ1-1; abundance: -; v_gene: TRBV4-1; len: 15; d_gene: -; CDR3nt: TGCGCCAGCAGCCAAGATCCGGGATTGGGGACTGAAGCTTTCTTT; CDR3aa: CASSQDPGLGTEAFF
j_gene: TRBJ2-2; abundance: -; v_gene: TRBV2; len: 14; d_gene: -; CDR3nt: TGTGCCAGCAGTCCTTATCGGAACACCGGGGAGCTGTTTTTT; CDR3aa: CASSPYRNTGELFF
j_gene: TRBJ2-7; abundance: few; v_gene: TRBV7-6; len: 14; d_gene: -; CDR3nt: TGTGCCAGCAGCTTGGGGGCAGGACCCTACGAGCAGTACTTC; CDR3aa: CASSLGAGPYEQYF
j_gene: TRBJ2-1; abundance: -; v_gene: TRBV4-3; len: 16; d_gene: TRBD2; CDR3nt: TGCGCCAGCAGCCAAGATATAGGGACTAGCGCCTATGAGCAGTTCTTC; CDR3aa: CASSQDIGTSAYEQFF
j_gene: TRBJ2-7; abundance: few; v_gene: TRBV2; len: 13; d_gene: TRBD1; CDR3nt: TGTGCCAGCTTCGGACAGGGCTCCTACGAGCAGTACTTC; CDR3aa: CASFGQGSYEQYF
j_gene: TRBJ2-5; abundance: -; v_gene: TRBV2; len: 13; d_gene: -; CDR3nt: TGTGCCAGGAGGACAGTTTTGCAAGAGACCCAGTACTTC; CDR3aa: CARRTVLQETQYF
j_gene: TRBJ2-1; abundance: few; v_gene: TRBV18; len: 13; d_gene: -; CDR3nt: TGTGCCAGCTCACCACCGGGGGGAAATGAGCAGTTCTTC; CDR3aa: CASSPPGGNEQFF
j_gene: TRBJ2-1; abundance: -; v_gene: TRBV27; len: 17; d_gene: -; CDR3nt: TGTGCCAGCAGTTTATTTGGAGGGAGCTGGTCCTACAATGAGCAGTTCTTC; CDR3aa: CASSLFGGSWSYNEQFF
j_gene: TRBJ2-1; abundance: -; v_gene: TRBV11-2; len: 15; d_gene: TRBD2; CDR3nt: TGTGCCAGCAGCTTATCCCTAGCGGGGGGTACTGAGCAGTTCTTC; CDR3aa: CASSLSLAGGTEQFF
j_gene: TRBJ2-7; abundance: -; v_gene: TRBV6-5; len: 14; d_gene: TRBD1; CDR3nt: TGTGCCAGCAGTTACTGGACAGGGATCCACGAGCAGTACTTC; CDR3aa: CASSYWTGIHEQYF
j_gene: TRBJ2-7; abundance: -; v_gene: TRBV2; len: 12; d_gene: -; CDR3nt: TGTGCCAGCAGCAGGTTCGTGAACGAGCAGTACTTC; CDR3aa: CASSRFVNEQYF
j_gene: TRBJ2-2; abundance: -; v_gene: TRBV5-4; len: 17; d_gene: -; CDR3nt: TGTGCCAGCAGCTCTCTCTCCGGGAGTAGATTCGGCGGGGAGCTGTTTTTT; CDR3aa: CASSSLSGSRFGGELFF
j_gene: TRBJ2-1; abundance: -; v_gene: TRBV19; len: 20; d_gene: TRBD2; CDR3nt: TGTGCCAGTAGTGCCGGGGATTGGACTAGCGGGAGGTTTTCCTACAATGAGCAGTTCTTC; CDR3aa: CASSAGDWTSGRFSYNEQFF
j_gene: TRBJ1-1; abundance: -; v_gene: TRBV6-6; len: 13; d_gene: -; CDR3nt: TGTGCCAGCAGTTACGGGGCCGGGCTAGAAGCTTTCTTT; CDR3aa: CASSYGAGLEAFF
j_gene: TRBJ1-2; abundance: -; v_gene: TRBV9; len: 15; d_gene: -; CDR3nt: TGTGCCAGCAGCGTAGTTTCCGGACACAACTATGGCTACACCTTC; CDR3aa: CASSVVSGHNYGYTF
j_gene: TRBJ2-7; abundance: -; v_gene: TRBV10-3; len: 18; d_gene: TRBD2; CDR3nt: TGTGCCATCAGTGATCGGACTAGCGGGAGTAAGGACGCCTACGAGCAGTACTTC; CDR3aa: CAISDRTSGSKDAYEQYF
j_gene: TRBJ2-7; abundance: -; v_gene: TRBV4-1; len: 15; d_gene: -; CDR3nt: TGCGCCAGCAGCCAAGTTCAGGGAATATCCTACGAGCAGTACTTC; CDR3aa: CASSQVQGISYEQYF
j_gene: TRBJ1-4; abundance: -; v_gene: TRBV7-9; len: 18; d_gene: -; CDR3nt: TGTGCCAGCAGCCCCGGGAGGGCCTCGGGCGATGAGGAGGAAAAACTGTTTTTT; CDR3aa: CASSPGRASGDEEEKLFF
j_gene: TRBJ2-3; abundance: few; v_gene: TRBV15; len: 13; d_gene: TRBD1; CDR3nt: TGTGCCACCAGAGTTGCAGGGGGAGATTCGCAGTATTTT; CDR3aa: CATRVAGGDSQYF
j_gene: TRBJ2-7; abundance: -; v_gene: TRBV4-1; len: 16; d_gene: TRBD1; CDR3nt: TGCGCCAGCAGCCAGATACAGGGGGCGCCGGGCTACGAGCAGTACTTC; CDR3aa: CASSQIQGAPGYEQYF
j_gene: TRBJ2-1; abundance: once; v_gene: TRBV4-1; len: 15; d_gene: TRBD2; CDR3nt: TGCGCCAGCAGTCCTAGCGGGAGCTCCTACAATGAGCAGTTCTTC; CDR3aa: CASSPSGSSYNEQFF
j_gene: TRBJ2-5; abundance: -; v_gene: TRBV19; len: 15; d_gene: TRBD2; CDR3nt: TGTGCCAGTAGTATGGGACTAGCGTTACAAGAGACCCAGTACTTC; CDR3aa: CASSMGLALQETQYF
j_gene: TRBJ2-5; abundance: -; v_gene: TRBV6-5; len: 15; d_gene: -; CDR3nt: TGTGCCAGCAGCCCCCAGACAGTTTTCGGAGAGACCCAGTACTTC; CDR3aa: CASSPQTVFGETQYF
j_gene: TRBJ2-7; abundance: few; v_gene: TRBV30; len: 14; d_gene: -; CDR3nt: TGTGCCTGGAGTGTAGGGACTTACCTTATAGAGCAGTACTTC; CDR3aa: CAWSVGTYLIEQYF
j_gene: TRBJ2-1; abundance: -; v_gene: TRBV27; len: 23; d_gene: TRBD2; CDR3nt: TGTGCCAGCAGTTCCCTATCCGGGACTAGCGGGAGATTTATCTTTGGCTCCTACAATGAGCAGTTCTTC; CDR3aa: CASSSLSGTSGRFIFGSYNEQFF
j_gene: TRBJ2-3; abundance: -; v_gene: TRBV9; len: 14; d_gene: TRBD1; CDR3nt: TGTGCCAGCAGCGTAGGAGGGGGCGGAGATACGCAGTATTTT; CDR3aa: CASSVGGGGDTQYF
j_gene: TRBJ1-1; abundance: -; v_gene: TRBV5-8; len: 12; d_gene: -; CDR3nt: TGTGCCAGCAGGAGCATGAACACTGAAGCTTTCTTT; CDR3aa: CASRSMNTEAFF
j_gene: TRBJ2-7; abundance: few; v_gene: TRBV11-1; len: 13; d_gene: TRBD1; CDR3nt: TGTGCCAGCAGCTCGACAGGGTCCTACGAGCAGTACTTC; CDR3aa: CASSSTGSYEQYF
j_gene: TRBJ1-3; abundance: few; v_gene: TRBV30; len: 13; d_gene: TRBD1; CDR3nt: TGTGCCTGGAGTTCGACAGGGGTAAACACCATATATTTT; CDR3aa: CAWSSTGVNTIYF
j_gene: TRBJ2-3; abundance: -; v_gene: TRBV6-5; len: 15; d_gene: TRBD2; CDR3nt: TGTGCCAGCAGTGCCCTCGGGGGGGCGGCAGATACGCAGTATTTT; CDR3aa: CASSALGGAADTQYF
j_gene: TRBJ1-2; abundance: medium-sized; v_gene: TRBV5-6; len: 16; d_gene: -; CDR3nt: TGTGCCAGCATCCAAACAGGCACAGGGCCGGACTATGGCTACACCTTC; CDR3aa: CASIQTGTGPDYGYTF
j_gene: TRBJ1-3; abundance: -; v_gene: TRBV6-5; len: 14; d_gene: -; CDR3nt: TGCGCCAGCAGGGGAGGTTTCTCTGGAAACACCATATATTTT; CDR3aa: CASRGGFSGNTIYF
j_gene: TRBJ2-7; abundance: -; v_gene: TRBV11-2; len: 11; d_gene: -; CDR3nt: TGTGCCAGCAGCCGGGGTTACGAGCAGTACTTC; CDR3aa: CASSRGYEQYF
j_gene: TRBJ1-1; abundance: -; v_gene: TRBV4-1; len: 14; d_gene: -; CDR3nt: TGCGCCAGCAGCTTGGGGGGGAGGAACACTGAAGCTTTCTTT; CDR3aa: CASSLGGRNTEAFF
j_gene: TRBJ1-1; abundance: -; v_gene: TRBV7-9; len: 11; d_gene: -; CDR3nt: TGTGCCAGCTCGTGGGAGGGCAGAGCTTTCTTT; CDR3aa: CASSWEGRAFF
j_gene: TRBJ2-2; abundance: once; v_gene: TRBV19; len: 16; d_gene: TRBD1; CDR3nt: TGTGCCAGTAGTGGGGGGGACAGGGAGTGCACCGGGGAGCTGTTTTTT; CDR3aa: CASSGGDRECTGELFF